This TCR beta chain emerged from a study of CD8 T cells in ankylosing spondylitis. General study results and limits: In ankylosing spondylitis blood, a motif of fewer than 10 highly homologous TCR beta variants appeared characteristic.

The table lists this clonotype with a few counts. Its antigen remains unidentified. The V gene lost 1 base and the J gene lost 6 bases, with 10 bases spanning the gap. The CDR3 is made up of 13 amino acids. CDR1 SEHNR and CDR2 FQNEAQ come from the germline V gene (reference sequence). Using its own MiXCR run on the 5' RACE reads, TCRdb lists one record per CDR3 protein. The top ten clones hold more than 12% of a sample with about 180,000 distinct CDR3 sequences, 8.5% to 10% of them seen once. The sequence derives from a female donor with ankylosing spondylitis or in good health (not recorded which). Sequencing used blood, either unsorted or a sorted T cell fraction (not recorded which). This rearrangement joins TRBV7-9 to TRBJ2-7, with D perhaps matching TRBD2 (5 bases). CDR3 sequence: CASSLGTAGEQYF. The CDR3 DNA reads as TGTGCCAGCAGCTTAGGGACTGCCGGCGAGCAGTACTTC.